This T cell receptor (beta chain) was obtained from a study of T-cell memory formation after mild COVID-19. Study-level information: Clusters of TCRs were largely donor specific. General study points: Day 15 to 85 contracting clones showed balanced CD4/CD8; later expanders leaned CD4+. Largely, contracting CD4+ clones fell within CM and EM, and contracting CD8+ clones within EMRA.

Constant-segment primers and 5'RACE yielded cDNA libraries for TCR alpha and TCR beta, each carrying sample barcodes and UMIs. TCRdb used MiXCR to reprocess the 5' RACE reads, holding one entry per CDR3 protein. The data show about 400,000 distinct CDR3 sequences, around 22% seen once. Concerning this clonotype: Its antigen is undetermined.

Material: PBMCs or a T cell subset sorted from them (not recorded which). The receptor was derived from an adult woman who had mild COVID-19 (a few samples of this study predate the infection). Cell type and time point are not known.

CDR3 coding DNA: TGTGCCTGGAGTGCTACGCGCCAGGGGGCCCATTCGGGCTACGAGCAGTACTTC. Translating gives CAWSATRQGAHSGYEQYF. V gene TRBV30 combines with J gene TRBJ2-7; TRBD1 matches 8 bases. Germline CDR1 and CDR2: GTSNPN and SVGIG (reference sequence). The junction had 17 bases not matched to a gene; V was cut back by 1 base and J by 3 bases. The CDR3 spans 18 residues.